The 15 T cell receptor beta chains below all came from one sample that was sequenced in a study of T cell responses to AZD1222 COVID-19 vaccine (TCRdb year 2021). The sample's time point label is to be understood as: baseline before first vaccination. Receptors were amplified or captured by the immunoSEQ multiplex PCR assay. TCRdb retrieved this table from immuneACCESS and kept in-frame rearrangements only. Not all clones are present; in checked studies, unresolved V genes account for under half, and no reason is known for the remainder. This sample comprises roughly 100,000 clones, roughly nine tenths of them detected only once. The leading ten clones occupy approximately 27% of the sample. The sample here was peripheral blood, taken on day 0 of AZD1222 vaccination. The receptors come from an adult in good health.

This chain connects TRBV7-9 to TRBJ1-2; D is unresolved. CDR3 size: 16 residues. Germline lookup yields CDR1 SEHNR and CDR2 FQNEAQ (reference sequence). V lost 5 bases to trimming and J lost 0 bases, with 16 bases between them. The CDR3 DNA is TGTGCCAGCAGCCCCCCCCTACGTACAGCTAACTATGGCTACACCTTC. Protein: CASSPPLRTANYGYTF.

CDR3 in amino acids: CASSQSLGDLFGEQYF. The CDR3 DNA follows: TGCGCCAGCAGTCAATCCCTAGGGGACCTGTTTGGAGAGCAGTACTTC. This rearrangement joins TRBV23-1 to TRBJ2-7; D is tentatively TRBD1 or TRBD2 (5 bases each). TRBV23-1 carries the ORF label, with uncertain function. Trimming took off 0 bases at V and 7 bases at J, with 19 bases between the two ends. CDR3 length equals 16 residues.

This chain joins TRBV19 and TRBJ2-7; 11 positions agree with TRBD1. Trimming cost V 5 bases and J 2 bases; bases outside gene matches: 8. This CDR3 spans 16 amino acids. CDR1 is LNHDA and CDR2 is SQIVND in the germline V gene (reference sequence). In DNA form, the CDR3 reads TGTGCCAGTAGTGGGTTTCCGGGACAGGGGGCCTACGAGCAGTACTTC. Encoded protein: CASSGFPGQGAYEQYF.

This clone was seen just once. The chain uses TRBV5-4 and TRBJ2-1, with D possibly TRBD2 on 6 matching bases. CDR3 length equals 12 residues. The germline V gene has CDR1 SGHNT and CDR2 YYREEE (reference sequence). V was trimmed by 4 bases and J by 6 bases, leaving 8 bases between them. CDR3 region: CASSGGLNEQFF. The CDR3 region has the DNA TGTGCCAGCAGCGGGGGACTCAATGAGCAGTTCTTC.

This chain uses TRBV7-2 with TRBJ2-3; a weak D match, TRBD2 (5 bases). This CDR3 region has 13 residues. CDR1 and CDR2 from the germline V gene are SGHTA and FQGNSA. V was cut by 5 bases and J by 11 bases, with 17 bases left in between. The CDR3 is CASSPVPGFGQYF. The DNA for the CDR3 is TGTGCCAGCAGCCCAGTCCCGGGGTTTGGGCAGTATTTT.

The CDR3 region is CASSLNGPISPLHF. The CDR3 coding sequence is TGTGCCAGCAGCTTAAACGGCCCTATAAGCCCCCTCCACTTT. The rearrangement uses TRBV5-6 and TRBJ1-6; D gene unclear. Trimming cost V 2 bases and J 13 bases, with 16 bases left between them. CDR3 length: 14 residues. Germline CDR1 SGHDT, CDR2 YYEEEE.

V usage is TRBV7-9 and J usage is TRBJ1-1; D is uncertain. Looked up from germline, CDR1 is SEHNR and CDR2 is FQNEAQ (reference sequence). Deletions cut 5 bases from V and 1 base from J, with 14 bases between. CDR3 length: 15 amino acids. The CDR3 bases are TGTGCCAGCAGCCTTGCGTCAGGTTCGAACACTGAAGCTTTCTTT. This gives the protein CASSLASGSNTEAFF.

This rearrangement joins TRBV30 to TRBJ1-3; unclear D gene. The CDR3 contains 13 residues. Germline assignment: CDR1 GTSNPN and CDR2 SVGIG (reference sequence). Between the trimmed V and J ends, which lost 0 bases and 4 bases, there was a span of 7 bases. DNA of the CDR3: TGTGCCTGGAGTGTACTTGACGGAAACACCATATATTTT. This gives the protein CAWSVLDGNTIYF. The full variable domain, rest sourced from reference TRBV30 and TRBJ1-3, is SQTIHQWPATLVQPVGSPLSLECTVEGTSNPNLYWYRQAAGRGLQLLFYSVGIGQISSEVPQNLSASRPQDRQFILSSKKLLLSDSGFYLCAWSVLDGNTIYFGEGSWLTVV.

The rearrangement joins TRBV30 to TRBJ1-4; 9 nucleotides align to TRBD1. The germline V gene has CDR1 GTSNPN and CDR2 SVGIG (reference sequence). CDR3 size: 11 residues. Losses at the gene ends were 3 bases for V and 17 bases for J; bases not matched to a gene: 7. DNA for the CDR3: TGTGCCTGGAGGTCCGGGACAGGGCTTTTTTTT. Its protein is CAWRSGTGLFF.

The V call is TRBV10-1, the J call TRBJ2-3, with D hard to call. CDR3 length: 15 residues. The V end lost 2 bases, the J end lost 6 bases, and 15 bases lay between the germline ends. Germline CDR1 WNHNN, CDR2 SYGVQD (reference sequence). The CDR3 spells CASSEDPPGHDTQYF. CDR3 in DNA: TGCGCCAGCAGTGAGGACCCGCCGGGCCATGATACGCAGTATTTT.

In this sample, this clone turned up once. The rearrangement uses TRBV27 and TRBJ2-7; D is unclear. The CDR3 has 16 residues. CDR1 and CDR2 (germline): MNHEY, SMNVEV (reference sequence). Trimming cost V 0 bases and J 5 bases, with 17 bases left between them. The CDR3 DNA reads TGTGCCAGCAGTTTATCCCCCCCGGGTAGTACGGACGAGCAGTACTTC. This sequence encodes CASSLSPPGSTDEQYF.

This chain connects TRBV25-1 to TRBJ1-1; D gene uncertain. The CDR3 is 16 amino acids. From germline, CDR1 is MGHDK and CDR2 SYGVNS. V shed 1 base and J shed 0 bases, with 12 bases lying between them. CDR3 region: CASSESKLGMNTEAFF. In DNA form, the CDR3 reads TGTGCCAGCAGTGAATCTAAATTAGGGATGAACACTGAAGCTTTCTTT.

The CDR3 nucleotides are TGTGCCAGCAGCCCCCCCCTAGGGGCGAACACCGGGGAGCTGTTTTTT. Residues: CASSPPLGANTGELFF. The genes are TRBV5-4 and TRBJ2-2, with a weak D call TRBD1 (5 bases). Deletions cut 4 bases from V and 0 bases from J, with 13 bases between. CDR3 length: 16 amino acids. The germline V gene has CDR1 SGHNT and CDR2 YYREEE (reference sequence).

The CDR3 spells CAISGGTGYNEQFF. The DNA of the CDR3 is TGTGCCATCAGTGGGGGGACAGGTTACAATGAGCAGTTCTTC. The chain carries TRBV10-3 and TRBJ2-1; TRBD1 matches at 8 bases. J lost 4 bases, V lost 4 bases, and 3 bases had no gene match. This CDR3 has 14 amino acids. Germline V gene sequence: CDR1 ENHRY, CDR2 SYGVKD.

V is TRBV5-4 and J is TRBJ2-6; tentative D call: TRBD1 (5 bases). The germline V gene has CDR1 SGHNT and CDR2 YYREEE (reference sequence). The CDR3 consists of 16 residues. The V gene lost 3 bases and the J gene lost 0 bases, with 10 bases spanning the gap. The CDR3 DNA reads as TGTGCCAGCAGCTCGGACATCCTCTCTGGGGCCAACGTCCTGACTTTC. Translated, it gives CASSSDILSGANVLTF. The full variable domain, completed using reference TRBV5-4 and TRBJ2-6, is ETGVTQSPTHLIKTRGQQVTLRCSSQSGHNTVSWYQQALGQGPQFIFQYYREEENGRGNFPPRFSGLQFPNYSSELNVNALELDDSALYLCASSSDILSGANVLTFGAGSRLTVL.